The 21 T cell receptor beta chains reported below all come from one sample, sequenced in a study of beta chain features in type 1 diabetes. Of the isolated RNA, all was reverse transcribed, and so the sequenced material was expressed TCRB transcripts. The data were produced by immunoSEQ multiplex PCR, yet TCRdb's version contains in-frame clones alone and is incomplete. The table shows under 450,000 clones, with about 14% occurring only once. Sequencing input: naive CD4+ T cells from blood. The origin of the receptors is a man aged 30 to 45 in good health.

V is TRBV4-1 and J is TRBJ1-2; D remains ambiguous. The CDR3 has 14 residues. The ends were cut back, 1 base at V and 0 bases at J, with 6 bases in the middle. Germline CDR1 and CDR2: MGHRA and YSYEKL. The CDR3 spells CASSQGRANYGYTF. In DNA, the CDR3 is TGCGCCAGCAGCCAAGGGAGAGCTAACTATGGCTACACCTTC.

Only a few counts were recorded for this clone. The chain is built from TRBV2 and TRBJ2-5; D gene ambiguous. This CDR3 region has 10 residues. Trimming took off 3 bases at V and 6 bases at J, with 2 bases between the two ends. Per the germline V gene, CDR1 is SNHLY and CDR2 is FYNNEI. This CDR3 is CASSEKTQYF. In DNA, the CDR3 is TGTGCCAGCAGTGAGAAGACCCAGTACTTC.

V is TRBV29-1 and J is TRBJ2-3; TRBD2 matches at 7 bases. CDR3 size: 13 residues. J lost 6 bases, V lost 3 bases, and 6 bases had no gene match. Germline V CDR1 and CDR2: SQVTM, ANQGSEA. CDR3 amino acids: CSVDSRGGDTQYF. In DNA form, the CDR3 reads TGCAGCGTTGATTCACGGGGAGGGGATACGCAGTATTTT.

This clone has only a few counts. The chain uses TRBV29-1 and TRBJ2-5; tentative D call: TRBD2 (5 bases). Germline V CDR1 and CDR2: SQVTM, ANQGSEA. V was clipped by 3 bases and J by 7 bases, with 12 bases between them. The CDR3 loop spans 12 amino acids. The CDR3, as DNA: TGCAGCGTTGATTCCCGGGATTGGACCCAGTACTTC. Translating gives CSVDSRDWTQYF.

This clone was seen a handful of times. The chain combines TRBV29-1 with TRBJ2-3; 8 bases are shared with TRBD2. CDR1 is SQVTM and CDR2 is ANQGSEA in the germline V gene. Trimming removed 7 bases from V and 1 base from J; junction bases left unmatched: 7. The length of the CDR3 is 14 residues. The CDR3 DNA reads as TGCAGCGGGCTGACTAGCGTCGGCACAGATACGCAGTATTTT. Translating it yields CSGLTSVGTDTQYF.

This clone was picked up a small number of times. The chain recombines TRBV9 with TRBJ1-1; no clear D. The CDR3 sequence is 15 residues long. V lost 2 bases, J lost 1 base, and 12 bases lay in between. Germline CDR1 SGDLS, CDR2 YYNGEE. The CDR3 bases are TGTGCCAGCAGCGTTCAGTGGGAACAGAACACTGAAGCTTTCTTT. This translates into CASSVQWEQNTEAFF.

The chain carries TRBV10-3 and TRBJ1-1; D gene unclear. The CDR3 runs to 12 residues. The V gene lost 3 bases and the J gene lost 7 bases, with 9 bases spanning the gap. Germline loops: CDR1 ENHRY, CDR2 SYGVKD. The CDR3 loop reads CAISEGRGEAFF. The CDR3 DNA reads TGTGCCATCAGTGAAGGGCGCGGTGAAGCTTTCTTT.

This clone was counted between two and nine times. The V and J genes are TRBV30 and TRBJ1-1; possibly TRBD1 for D (5 bases). Germline values: CDR1 GTSNPN, CDR2 SVGIG (reference sequence). The germline V and J ends were trimmed by 0 bases and 1 base, with 9 bases remaining between them. The CDR3 covers 14 residues. CDR3 residues: CAWSVGQANTEAFF. The CDR3 DNA reads as TGTGCCTGGAGTGTGGGGCAAGCGAACACTGAAGCTTTCTTT.

The rearrangement uses TRBV6-5 and TRBJ2-7, with a tentative D call TRBD1 (5 bases). V lost 7 bases and J lost 1, with 17 bases in between. Germline V gene sequence: CDR1 MNHEY, CDR2 SVGAGI. The CDR3 has 15 amino acids. The CDR3 nucleotides read TGTGCCAGCACCAACGGGCCAGGGAATTCCTACGAGCAGTACTTC. Encoded protein: CASTNGPGNSYEQYF.

J is TRBJ2-3 and V is TRBV10-3; D might be TRBD1 (5 bases). V shed 6 bases and J shed 0 bases, with 13 bases lying between them. The CDR3 is 15 amino acids. Germline CDR1 ENHRY, CDR2 SYGVKD. CDR3 in amino acids: CAISRQFTSTDTQYF. DNA for the CDR3: TGTGCCATCAGCCGACAGTTTACTAGCACAGATACGCAGTATTTT.

Only a few counts were recorded for this clone. The chain employs TRBV5-1 and TRBJ2-7; 7 nucleotides match TRBD1. Looked up from germline, CDR1 is SGHRS and CDR2 is YFSETQ. The CDR3 sequence is 14 residues long. V shed 4 bases, J shed 3 bases, and the junction held 7 bases outside the gene matches. CDR3 sequence: CASSPGQGDYEQYV. The CDR3 DNA reads as TGCGCCAGCAGCCCTGGCCAGGGGGACTACGAGCAGTACGTC.

The CDR3 nucleotides read TGTGCCAGCAGCGTAGCTCTTACTAGCGGAGAAGAGACCCAGTACTTC. Its translation is CASSVALTSGEETQYF. The gene calls are TRBV9 and TRBJ2-5, with TRBD2 matching over 8 bases. This CDR3 is 16 amino acids long. Germline V gene sequence: CDR1 SGDLS, CDR2 YYNGEE. The trim removed 0 bases at V and 3 bases at J, leaving 7 bases unmatched.

V and J are TRBV29-1 and TRBJ2-3, with D possibly being TRBD2 (6 bases). The CDR3 covers 15 residues. CDR1 and CDR2 from the germline V gene are SQVTM and ANQGSEA. V lost 7 bases, J lost 2 bases, and 19 bases lay in between. CDR3 sequence (DNA): TGCAGCGCCACCCTCGGGGACTTCTACACAGATACGCAGTATTTT. Amino acid sequence: CSATLGDFYTDTQYF.

The V and J genes are TRBV15 and TRBJ2-3, with D possibly matching TRBD1 (6 bases). V shed 2 bases and J shed 2 bases, with 11 bases lying between them. Germline V gives CDR1 LNHNV, CDR2 YYDKDF (reference sequence). The CDR3 totals 15 residues. The DNA of the CDR3 is TGTGCCACCAGCAGAAGACAGGTTACCACAGATACGCAGTATTTT. This sequence encodes CATSRRQVTTDTQYF.

This clone was counted a few times. The chain links TRBV5-1 to TRBJ2-1; D is possibly TRBD2 (6 bases). The CDR3 contains 15 residues. Germline values: CDR1 SGHRS, CDR2 YFSETQ. Trimming took 1 base from V and 6 from J, leaving 14 bases between them. CDR3: CASSLLGGWVNEQFF. DNA of the CDR3: TGCGCCAGCAGCTTGCTGGGGGGATGGGTCAATGAGCAGTTCTTC.

J is TRBJ2-5 and V is TRBV7-9, with 10 bases aligning to TRBD1. CDR1 and CDR2 (germline): SEHNR, FQNEAQ (reference sequence). The CDR3 consists of 14 residues. Unmatched junction bases numbered 5, after V lost 5 bases and J lost 5 bases. CDR3 in DNA: TGTGCCAGCAGCCGACAGGGGGCTTGGGAGACCCAGTACTTC. This encodes CASSRQGAWETQYF.

The V and J genes are TRBV19 and TRBJ1-2; D possibly corresponds to TRBD1 (5 bases). CDR1 is LNHDA and CDR2 is SQIVND in the germline V gene (reference sequence). The CDR3 extends over 13 amino acids. Trimming shortened V by 6 bases and J by 5 bases, and 13 bases separated the two germline ends. CDR3 DNA: TGTGCCAGTAGGCCGACGGACACGTATGGCTACACCTTC. As protein: CASRPTDTYGYTF.

The chain couples TRBV6-1 to TRBJ1-5; TRBD1 is a possible D gene (6 bases). Germline V gene data show CDR1 as MNHNS and CDR2 as SASEGT. The ends were cut back, 3 bases at V and 7 bases at J, with 13 bases in the middle. CDR3 length: 14 residues. DNA of the CDR3: TGTGCCAGCAGTGAGGTGGGGGCCGGCCAGCCCCAGCATTTT. It translates to CASSEVGAGQPQHF.

This clone was detected only a few times. The V call is TRBV19, the J call TRBJ2-1, with 15 bases fitting TRBD2. The junction had 5 bases not matched to a gene; V was cut back by 4 bases and J by 4 bases. This CDR3 has 17 residues. CDR1 LNHDA and CDR2 SQIVND come from the germline V gene (reference sequence). The CDR3 is CASSNGLAGGLYNEQFF. Written as DNA, the CDR3 is TGTGCCAGTAGTAACGGACTAGCGGGAGGGTTATACAATGAGCAGTTCTTC.

The chain is built from TRBV10-3 and TRBJ2-7, with D possibly TRBD1 on 6 matching bases. The CDR3 has 11 residues. Germline lookup yields CDR1 ENHRY and CDR2 SYGVKD. V was pared by 11 bases and J by 7 bases, with 15 bases between. DNA for the CDR3: TGTGCCGCCCGGGACACCGAAGAGCAGTACGTC. Translating gives CAARDTEEQYV.

This chain connects TRBV7-8 to TRBJ1-3, with 7 nucleotides matching TRBD1. Germline CDR1 SGHVS, CDR2 FQNEAQ. V gave up 3 bases and J gave up 4 bases; unmatched junction bases: 15. This CDR3 is 18 amino acids long. The CDR3 loop reads CASSFPRSTGFTGNTIYF. CDR3 coding DNA: TGTGCCAGCAGCTTTCCTCGGTCGACAGGGTTTACCGGAAACACCATATATTTT.